The next 20 T cell receptor beta chains were all read from a single sample in a study of blood T cell repertoires in COVID-19. Profiled with immunoSEQ multiplex PCR; TCRdb holds only in-frame clones, not every one. This sample has hundreds of thousands of clones, with about 90% found just once. Sequences were obtained from peripheral blood. All receptors come from a woman aged 40 to 50 who had recovered from COVID-19.

CDR3: CASSFSAGSNEQFF. The CDR3 DNA sequence: TGTGCCAGCAGCTTCTCCGCGGGGAGCAATGAGCAGTTCTTC. This chain uses TRBV7-9 with TRBJ2-1; TRBD2 is a possible D gene (6 bases). The germline V and J ends were trimmed by 3 bases and 6 bases, with 12 bases remaining between them. The CDR3 is made up of 14 amino acids. Germline values: CDR1 SEHNR, CDR2 FQNEAQ (reference sequence). Full variable domain (missing parts from reference TRBV7-9 and TRBJ2-1): DTGVSQNPRHKITKRGQNVTFRCDPISEHNRLYWYRQTLGQGPEFLTYFQNEAQLEKSRLLSDRFSAERPKGSFSTLEIQRTEQGDSAMYLCASSFSAGSNEQFFGPGTRLTVL.

The chain recombines TRBV27 with TRBJ1-1; the match to TRBD1 covers 7 bases. There are 14 residues in the CDR3. V lost 5 bases, J lost 6 bases, and 9 bases stayed unmatched. From germline, CDR1 is MNHEY and CDR2 SMNVEV (reference sequence). The CDR3 here is CASSVEGAVAEAFF. The CDR3 DNA reads as TGTGCCAGCAGTGTGGAGGGGGCGGTCGCTGAAGCTTTCTTT.

The V gene is TRBV13, the J gene TRBJ2-3; 8 positions match TRBD1. This CDR3 region has 15 residues. Germline V CDR1 and CDR2: PRHDT, FYEKMQ (reference sequence). After removal of 5 bases from V and 4 bases from J, the junction contained 8 bases not matched to a gene. The CDR3 nucleotides are TGTGCCAGCAGCGACCGGAACAGGGGGTCAGATACGCAGTATTTT. Amino acid sequence: CASSDRNRGSDTQYF.

The chain carries TRBV5-1 and TRBJ1-1; a possible D gene is TRBD1 (6 bases). This CDR3 contains 14 residues. The germline V and J ends were trimmed by 1 base and 0 bases, with 7 bases remaining between them. The germline V gene has CDR1 SGHRS and CDR2 YFSETQ. The CDR3: CASSLWGLNTEAFF. The CDR3 bases are TGCGCCAGCAGCTTGTGGGGGCTGAACACTGAAGCTTTCTTT. Variable domain in full (rest from reference TRBV5-1 and TRBJ1-1): KAGVTQTPRYLIKTRGQQVTLSCSPISGHRSVSWYQQTPGQGLQFLFEYFSETQRNKGNFPGRFSGRQFSNSRSEMNVSTLELGDSALYLCASSLWGLNTEAFFGQGTRLTVV.

The chain employs TRBV6-5 and TRBJ2-1, with D tentatively TRBD2 (5 bases). With 0 bases removed from V and 2 bases from J, the gap between germline ends came to 11 bases. This CDR3 has 16 residues. The V gene's germline CDR1 is MNHEY and CDR2 SVGAGI. The CDR3 is CASSYSTTSTYNEQFF. CDR3 DNA: TGTGCCAGCAGTTACTCGACTACAAGCACCTACAATGAGCAGTTCTTC.

V is TRBV11-2 and J is TRBJ2-2, with a tentative D call TRBD1 (6 bases). There are 16 residues in the CDR3. Germline values: CDR1 SGHAT, CDR2 FQNNGV. V shed 5 bases and J shed 2 bases, with 15 bases lying between them. CDR3: CASSRQKQGNTGELFF. Written as DNA, the CDR3 is TGTGCCAGCAGCCGACAGAAACAGGGAAACACCGGGGAGCTGTTTTTT. The complete variable domain, with remaining parts taken from reference TRBV11-2 and TRBJ2-2, reads EAGVAQSPRYKIIEKRQSVAFWCNPISGHATLYWYQQILGQGPKLLIQFQNNGVVDDSQLPKDRFSAERLKGVDSTLKIQPAKLEDSAVYLCASSRQKQGNTGELFFGEGSRLTVL.

V is TRBV10-2 and J is TRBJ2-3; D ambiguous. The CDR3 covers 11 residues. Trimming pared 4 bases from V and 4 bases from J, leaving 3 bases between. Germline values: CDR1 WSHSY, CDR2 SAAADI. The DNA of the CDR3 is TGCGCCAGCAGTGCCTCAGATACGCAGTATTTT. Translation gives CASSASDTQYF.

On this clone itself: This specimen includes other DNA sequences encoding the same CDR3. The V and J genes are TRBV12-3 or TRBV12-4 and TRBJ2-7; D remains unclear. V shed 3 bases and J shed 4 bases, with 4 bases lying between them. The CDR3 extends over 11 amino acids. CDR3 nucleotides: TGTGCCAGCAGTTTCGGGTACGAGCAGTACTTC. This codes for CASSFGYEQYF.

This chain joins TRBV2 and TRBJ1-5; tentative D call: TRBD1 (6 bases). V was clipped by 6 bases and J by 8 bases, with 17 bases between them. This CDR3 has 14 amino acids. The germline V gene encodes CDR1 SNHLY and CDR2 FYNNEI. The CDR3 region is CASSGGGAGEPQHF. In DNA, the CDR3 is TGTGCCAGCAGCGGCGGGGGCGCGGGGGAGCCCCAGCATTTT.

This clone was detected only once. The chain employs TRBV7-2 and TRBJ2-5, with 10 bases lining up with TRBD2. This CDR3 has 14 residues. Trimming removed 6 bases from V and 4 bases from J; junction bases left unmatched: 5. CDR1 is SGHTA, CDR2 FQGNSA, per germline. For the CDR3, the DNA is TGTGCCAGCAGGAGCGGGGGGGCTGGAGAGACCCAGTACTTC. Protein: CASRSGGAGETQYF.

V and J are TRBV7-2 and TRBJ1-6; unclear D gene. CDR3 length: 15 amino acids. V lost 2 bases to trimming and J lost 7 bases, with 12 bases between them. Germline-derived CDR1 and CDR2 are SGHTA and FQGNSA. CDR3 DNA: TGTGCCAGCAGCTTACCGGGATCGAGGAATTCACCCCTCCACTTT. This sequence encodes CASSLPGSRNSPLHF.

The rearrangement uses TRBV27 and TRBJ2-7; D is uncertain. This CDR3 is built from 11 residues. The V gene lost 6 bases and the J gene lost 7 bases, with 10 bases spanning the gap. Germline V gives CDR1 MNHEY, CDR2 SMNVEV (reference sequence). The CDR3 here is CASSPPGEQYF. CDR3 DNA sequence: TGTGCCAGCAGCCCCCCGGGTGAGCAGTACTTC.

CDR3 coding DNA: TGTGCCATCAGTGACTGGCGGGGGGGCCCCGAAGATACGCAGTATTTT. This codes for CAISDWRGGPEDTQYF. The V call is TRBV10-3, the J call TRBJ2-3, with 9 bases that match TRBD2. Looked up from germline, CDR1 is ENHRY and CDR2 is SYGVKD. Trimming at V came to 3 bases and at J to 5 bases, leaving 9 bases not matched to a gene. CDR3 length equals 16 residues.

The J gene is TRBJ2-5, the V gene TRBV15; TRBD1 might be the D (7 bases). V was cut by 2 bases and J by 4 bases, with 14 bases left in between. The CDR3 runs to 15 residues. The germline gives CDR1 LNHNV, CDR2 YYDKDF (reference sequence). This CDR3 is CATSRKEQGGETQYF. Here the CDR3 DNA reads TGTGCCACCAGCAGAAAAGAGCAGGGGGGAGAGACCCAGTACTTC.

The chain employs TRBV6-5 and TRBJ1-2; D is possibly TRBD1 (6 bases). Trimming removed 0 bases at V and 7 bases at J, with 15 bases between. There are 15 residues in the CDR3. Germline assignment: CDR1 MNHEY and CDR2 SVGAGI. The CDR3 DNA sequence: TGTGCCAGCAGTTACTCCCAGGGGCTACCTATTGGCTACACCTTC. It is translated as CASSYSQGLPIGYTF.

V is TRBV4-2 and J is TRBJ1-2; 10 bases are a match to TRBD1. CDR3 length equals 13 residues. The ends lost 6 bases at V and 6 bases at J; junction bases unmatched: 4. Per the germline V gene, CDR1 is LGHNA and CDR2 is YNFKEQ. CDR3 bases: TGTGCCAGCAGTCGGGACAGGGGTAATGGCTACACCTTC. Amino acids: CASSRDRGNGYTF.

The chain recombines TRBV5-1 with TRBJ2-5, with no clear D. The CDR3 runs 14 residues. Germline values: CDR1 SGHRS, CDR2 YFSETQ. V lost 0 bases to trimming and J lost 1 base, with 7 bases between them. CDR3 residues: CASSLVSSQETQYF. CDR3 DNA: TGCGCCAGCAGCTTGGTTTCGAGCCAAGAGACCCAGTACTTC. The full variable domain, in which reference TRBV5-1 and TRBJ2-5 provide the parts outside the CDR3, is KAGVTQTPRYLIKTRGQQVTLSCSPISGHRSVSWYQQTPGQGLQFLFEYFSETQRNKGNFPGRFSGRQFSNSRSEMNVSTLELGDSALYLCASSLVSSQETQYFGPGTRLLVL.

Points on this clone: Distinct nucleotide sequences in the sample also encode this CDR3. The CDR3 loop is CASSPTGYEQYF. For the CDR3, the DNA is TGTGCCAGCTCACCTACGGGCTACGAGCAGTACTTC. The chain uses TRBV18 and TRBJ2-7; D uncertain. The V gene's germline CDR1 is KGHSH and CDR2 LQKENI. The CDR3 sequence is 12 residues long. Trimming stripped 3 bases from V and 3 bases from J, with 6 bases between.

The chain combines TRBV2 with TRBJ1-2; tentatively, D is TRBD1 (6 bases). Per the germline V gene, CDR1 is SNHLY and CDR2 is FYNNEI. The CDR3 extends over 12 amino acids. Trimming took off 4 bases at V and 7 bases at J, with 10 bases between the two ends. CDR3 bases: TGTGCCAGCAGTGGGACAGTAGGTGGCTACACCTTC. It codes for CASSGTVGGYTF. The whole variable domain, remainder taken from reference TRBV2 and TRBJ1-2, is EPEVTQTPSHQVTQMGQEVILRCVPISNHLYFYWYRQILGQKVEFLVSFYNNEISEKSEIFDDQFSVERPDGSNFTLKIRSTKLEDSAMYFCASSGTVGGYTFGSGTRLTVV.

This rearrangement joins TRBV30 to TRBJ2-1; D is possibly TRBD2 (7 bases). CDR1 and CDR2 from the germline V gene are GTSNPN and SVGIG (reference sequence). V dropped 1 base and J dropped 2 bases, with 9 bases sitting between them. This CDR3 is 14 amino acids long. The CDR3 reads CAWSDGGPYNEQFF. The CDR3 nucleotides read TGTGCCTGGAGTGACGGGGGGCCCTACAATGAGCAGTTCTTC.